Listed here are 9 T cell receptor delta chains from one sample, sequenced in a study of gamma-delta T cells after stem cell transplantation. TCRdb re-called clones from the RT-PCR reads using CATT. The sample has about 3,400 delta-chain clones; roughly 17% are singletons. The sample comprised gamma-delta T cells. The receptors were sampled from a human donor. It is not recorded whose cells these are; they may come from a transplant donor.

To note about this clone: This same CDR3 is encoded by further DNA sequences in the sample. The V and J genes are TRDV2 and TRDJ1; TRDD3 matches 11 bases. J was trimmed by 0 bases and V by 2 bases; bases with no gene match: 10. The CDR3 consists of 18 residues. Germline V gene lookup returns CDR1 GEAIGNYY and CDR2 EKD. CDR3 amino acids: CACDKLLGDTEYTDKLIF. The DNA for the CDR3 is TGTGCCTGTGACAAGCTGCTGGGGGATACCGAGTACACCGATAAACTCATCTTT.

This clone is termed medium-sized (0.01 to 0.1%). This specimen includes other DNA sequences encoding the same CDR3. The rearrangement uses TRDV2 and TRDJ3, with D perhaps TRDD3 (6 bases). Germline CDR1 reads GEAIGNYY; CDR2 reads EKD. V was pared by 0 bases and J by 1 base, with 12 bases between. The length of the CDR3 is 18 residues. The CDR3 here is CACDTGGAASWDTRQMFF. The CDR3 region has the DNA TGTGCCTGTGACACCGGGGGAGCGGCGTCCTGGGACACCCGACAGATGTTTTTC.

Concerning this clone itself: A far larger clone is off by one base, so a read error is likely. Other nucleotide sequences in the sample specify the same CDR3. This chain joins TRDV2 and TRDJ1; the match to TRDD3 covers 12 bases. Germline-derived CDR1 and CDR2 are GEAIGNYY and EKD. The CDR3 length is 21 residues. CDR3 bases: TGTGCCTGTGACCGACTCCGAAGTACTGGGGGATACAATGAGGGTACCGATAAGCTCATCTTT. Translating it yields CACDRLRSTGGYNEGTDKLIF.

By sample fraction, this clone is medium-sized. The V and J genes are TRDV2 and TRDJ1, with TRDD3 identical over 7 bases. Germline V lookup: CDR1 GEAIGNYY, CDR2 EKD. The CDR3 covers 17 residues. Trimming took 3 bases from V and 3 from J; bases not matched to a gene: 15. For the CDR3, the DNA is TGTGCCTGTGACTCTTTGACCACGGGGATAGAGGCCGATAAACTCATCTTT. Amino acid sequence: CACDSLTTGIEADKLIF.

The chain uses TRDV2 and TRDJ1; 10 nucleotides match TRDD3. CDR3 length: 19 residues. V shed 0 bases and J 0 bases; nucleotides not matched to a gene: 12. Per the germline V gene, CDR1 is GEAIGNYY and CDR2 is EKD. The CDR3 DNA reads as TGTGCCTGTGACACCCTTACCCCCGGTACTGGGGGATACACCGATAAACTCATCTTT. Residues: CACDTLTPGTGGYTDKLIF.

This clone turned up a few times. The chain recombines TRDV1 with TRDJ1; 12 bases match TRDD3. CDR3 length equals 19 residues. Germline CDR1 is TSWWSYY and CDR2 is QGS. The trim removed 3 bases at V and 2 bases at J, leaving 13 bases unmatched. The CDR3 coding sequence is TGTGCTCTTGGGGAGATTGGCTGGGGGATACGCAGAAATACCGATAAACTCATCTTT. Protein product: CALGEIGWGIRRNTDKLIF.

The V and J genes are TRDV2 and TRDJ1, with 13 nucleotides matching TRDD3. This CDR3 contains 17 residues. CDR1 GEAIGNYY and CDR2 EKD come from the germline V gene. V trimming: 3 bases; J trimming: 1 base; junction bases outside the gene matches: 7. The CDR3 is CACDAVLGDTSTDKLIF. The CDR3 DNA reads TGTGCCTGTGACGCCGTACTGGGGGATACGAGCACCGATAAACTCATCTTT.

Turning to this clone: This may be a read error, as it is one base from a much larger clone. Other DNA sequences in this sample translate to the same CDR3. The rearrangement links TRDV2 to TRDJ3, with 10 bases fitting TRDD3. This CDR3 has 23 amino acids. Germline values: CDR1 GEAIGNYY, CDR2 EKD. Trimming took 1 base from V and 0 from J; bases not matched to a gene: 17. In DNA, the CDR3 is TGTGCCTGTGACACTGAGGGACTGAACTGGGGGATCCAGGCCTCCTGGGACACCCGACAGATGTTTTTC. The encoded protein is CACDTEGLNWGIQASWDTRQMFF.

CDR3 nucleotides: TGTGCCTGTGACTCCGTACTGGGGGATACGCGGATCCACACCGATAAACTCATCTTT. Residues: CACDSVLGDTRIHTDKLIF. The gene calls are TRDV2 and TRDJ1; TRDD3 matches at 13 bases. The germline V gene encodes CDR1 GEAIGNYY and CDR2 EKD. This CDR3 is 19 amino acids long. The ends lost 3 bases at V and 0 bases at J; junction bases unmatched: 12.